The present TCR beta chain was sequenced within a study of blood T cell repertoires in COVID-19. Study context: Acute and convalescent COVID-19 specimens originated in the United States, Italy and Spain. From T cells, B-cell-depleted T cells, or PBMCs came the material, which was cDNA or gDNA.

The V and J ends lost 6 bases and 1 base respectively, with 12 bases between them. The CDR3 has 14 amino acids. Per germline, CDR1 SGHTA and CDR2 FQGTGA. This clone has a single count. How the authors handled the data: Nucleated cell counts were estimated from reference gene primer amplification. Assay: immunoSEQ multiplex PCR; the TCRdb copy retains only in-frame clones and omits some. For V, J and clone size, that table is used; D and trimming come from the DNA. The data show around 97,000 clones, about 80% seen once. This receptor was obtained from a man between 65 and 79 years old with acute or convalescent COVID-19. The chain couples TRBV7-3 to TRBJ1-1; D remains unclear. Sequenced material: peripheral blood. Here the CDR3 reads CASRRTAANTEAFF. CDR3 coding DNA: TGTGCCAGCAGGCGTACAGCCGCGAACACTGAAGCTTTCTTT.